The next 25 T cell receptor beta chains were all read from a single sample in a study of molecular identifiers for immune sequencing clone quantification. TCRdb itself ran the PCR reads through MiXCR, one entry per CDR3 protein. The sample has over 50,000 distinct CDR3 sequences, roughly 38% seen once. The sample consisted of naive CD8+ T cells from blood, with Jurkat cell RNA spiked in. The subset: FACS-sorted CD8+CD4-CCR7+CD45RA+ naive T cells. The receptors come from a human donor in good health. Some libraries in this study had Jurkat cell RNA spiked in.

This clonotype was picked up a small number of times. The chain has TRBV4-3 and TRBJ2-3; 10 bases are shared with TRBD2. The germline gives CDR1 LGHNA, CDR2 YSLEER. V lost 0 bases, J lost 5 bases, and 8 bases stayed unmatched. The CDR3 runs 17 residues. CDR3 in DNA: TGCGCCAGCAGCCAAGATGAAGCGGGAGGGCCGCAAGATACGCAGTATTTT. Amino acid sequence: CASSQDEAGGPQDTQYF.

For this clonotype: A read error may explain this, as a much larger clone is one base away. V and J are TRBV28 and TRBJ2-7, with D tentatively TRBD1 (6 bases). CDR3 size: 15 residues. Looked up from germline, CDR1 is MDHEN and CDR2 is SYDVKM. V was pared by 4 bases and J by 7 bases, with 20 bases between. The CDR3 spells CASSYGRDRGGEQYF. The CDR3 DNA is TGTGCCAGCAGTTATGGCCGGGACCGAGGGGGAGAGCAGTACTTC.

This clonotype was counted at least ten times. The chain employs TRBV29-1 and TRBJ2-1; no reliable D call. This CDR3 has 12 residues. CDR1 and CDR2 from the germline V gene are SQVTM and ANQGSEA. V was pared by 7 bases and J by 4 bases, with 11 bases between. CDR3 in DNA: TGCAGCGCAGCACCTGCGTACAATGAGCAGTTCTTC. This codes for CSAAPAYNEQFF.

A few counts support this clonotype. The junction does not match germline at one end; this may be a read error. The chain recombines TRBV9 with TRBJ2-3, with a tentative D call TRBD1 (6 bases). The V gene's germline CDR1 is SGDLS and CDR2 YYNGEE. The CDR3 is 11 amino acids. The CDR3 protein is CASSAGQPPDF. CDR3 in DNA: TGTGCCAGCAGTGCTGGACAGCCCCCGGATTTT.

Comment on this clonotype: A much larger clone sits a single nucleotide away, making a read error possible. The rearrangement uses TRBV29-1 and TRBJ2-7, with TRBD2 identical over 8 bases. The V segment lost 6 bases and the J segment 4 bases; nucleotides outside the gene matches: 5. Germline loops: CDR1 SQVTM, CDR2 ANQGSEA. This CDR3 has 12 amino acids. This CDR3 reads CSVQAGVYEQYF. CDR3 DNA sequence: TGCAGCGTACAAGCGGGAGTTTACGAGCAGTACTTC.

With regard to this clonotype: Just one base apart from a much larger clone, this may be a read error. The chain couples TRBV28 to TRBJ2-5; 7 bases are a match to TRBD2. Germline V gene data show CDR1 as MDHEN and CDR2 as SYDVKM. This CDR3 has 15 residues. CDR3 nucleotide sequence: TGTGCCGGCAGTTTACCTCGAGCGGGGAAAGAGACCCAGTACTTC. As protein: CAGSLPRAGKETQYF.

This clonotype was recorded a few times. In DNA, the CDR3 is TGTGCCAGCAGCTACTCTGGAAACACCATATATTTT. Protein: CASSYSGNTIYF. This chain uses TRBV11-2 with TRBJ1-3, with no clear D. The V and J ends lost 4 bases and 0 bases respectively, with 1 base between them. Germline-derived CDR1 and CDR2 are SGHAT and FQNNGV. The CDR3 runs 12 residues.

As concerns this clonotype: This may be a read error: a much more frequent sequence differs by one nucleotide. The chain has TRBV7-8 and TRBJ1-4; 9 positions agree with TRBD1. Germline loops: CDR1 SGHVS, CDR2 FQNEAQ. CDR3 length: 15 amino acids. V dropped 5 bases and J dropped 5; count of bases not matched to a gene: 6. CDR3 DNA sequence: TGTGCCAGCAGCCCTACACAGGGGGCAAATGAAAAACTGTTTTTT. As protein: CASSPTQGANEKLFF.

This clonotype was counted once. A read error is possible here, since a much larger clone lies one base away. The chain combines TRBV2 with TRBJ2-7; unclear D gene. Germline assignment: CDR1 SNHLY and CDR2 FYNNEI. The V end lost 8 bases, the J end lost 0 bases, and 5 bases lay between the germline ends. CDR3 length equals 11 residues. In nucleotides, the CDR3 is TGTGCCAGCGCCAGCTCCTACGAGCAGTACTTC. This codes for CASASSYEQYF.

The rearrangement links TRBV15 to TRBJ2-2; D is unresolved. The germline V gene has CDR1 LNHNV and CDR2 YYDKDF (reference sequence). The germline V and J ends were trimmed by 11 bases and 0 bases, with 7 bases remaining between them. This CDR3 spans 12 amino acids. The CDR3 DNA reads TGTGCCTCCGGTCCGAACACCGGGGAGCTGTTTTTT. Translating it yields CASGPNTGELFF. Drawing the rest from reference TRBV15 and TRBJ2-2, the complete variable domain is DAMVIQNPRYQVTQFGKPVTLSCSQTLNHNVMYWYQQKSSQAPKLLFHYYDKDFNNEADTPDNFQSRRPNTSFCFLDIRSPGLGDTAMYLCASGPNTGELFFGEGSRLTVL.

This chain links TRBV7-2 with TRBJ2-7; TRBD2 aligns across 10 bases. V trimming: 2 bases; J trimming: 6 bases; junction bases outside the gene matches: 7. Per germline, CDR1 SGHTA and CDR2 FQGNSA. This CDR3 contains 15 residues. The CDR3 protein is CASSLMSSGSTEQYF. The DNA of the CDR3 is TGTGCCAGCAGCTTAATGTCTAGCGGGAGCACCGAGCAGTACTTC. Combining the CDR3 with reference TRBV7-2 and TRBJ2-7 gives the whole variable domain GAGVSQSPSNKVTEKGKDVELRCDPISGHTALYWYRQSLGQGLEFLIYFQGNSAPDKSGLPSDRFSAERTGGSVSTLTIQRTQQEDSAVYLCASSLMSSGSTEQYFGPGTRLTVT.

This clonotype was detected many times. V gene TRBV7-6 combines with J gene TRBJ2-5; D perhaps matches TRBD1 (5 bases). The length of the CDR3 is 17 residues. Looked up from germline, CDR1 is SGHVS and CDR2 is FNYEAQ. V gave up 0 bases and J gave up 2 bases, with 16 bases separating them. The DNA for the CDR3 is TGTGCCAGCAGCTTAGCGCGACAGCAGAAGCCTCAAGAGACCCAGTACTTC. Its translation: CASSLARQQKPQETQYF.

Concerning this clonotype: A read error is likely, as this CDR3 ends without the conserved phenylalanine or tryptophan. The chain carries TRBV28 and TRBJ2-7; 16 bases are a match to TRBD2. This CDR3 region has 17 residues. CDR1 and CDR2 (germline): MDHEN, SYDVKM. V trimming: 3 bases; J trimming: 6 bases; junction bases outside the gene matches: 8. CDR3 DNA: TGTGCCAGCAGTTTGGGACTAGCGGGAGGGCCGGGGAGCGAGCAGTACCTC. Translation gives CASSLGLAGGPGSEQYL.

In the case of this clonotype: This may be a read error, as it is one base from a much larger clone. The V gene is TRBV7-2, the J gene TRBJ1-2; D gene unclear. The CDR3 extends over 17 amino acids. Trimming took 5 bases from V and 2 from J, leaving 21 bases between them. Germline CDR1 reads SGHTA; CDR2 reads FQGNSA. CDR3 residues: CASSMPRVRNLNYGYTF. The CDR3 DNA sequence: TGTGCCAGCAGCATGCCCAGAGTTCGGAACCTGAACTATGGCTACACCTTC.

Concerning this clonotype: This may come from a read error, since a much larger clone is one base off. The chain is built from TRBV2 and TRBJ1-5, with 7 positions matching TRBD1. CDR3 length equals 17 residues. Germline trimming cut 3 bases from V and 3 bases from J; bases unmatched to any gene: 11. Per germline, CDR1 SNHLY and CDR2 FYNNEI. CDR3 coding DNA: TGTGCCAGCAGTGACCGGCAGGGGGAAGTGACCAATCAGCCCCAGCATTTT. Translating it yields CASSDRQGEVTNQPQHF. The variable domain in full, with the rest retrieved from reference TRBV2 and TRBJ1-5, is EPEVTQTPSHQVTQMGQEVILRCVPISNHLYFYWYRQILGQKVEFLVSFYNNEISEKSEIFDDQFSVERPDGSNFTLKIRSTKLEDSAMYFCASSDRQGEVTNQPQHFGDGTRLSIL.

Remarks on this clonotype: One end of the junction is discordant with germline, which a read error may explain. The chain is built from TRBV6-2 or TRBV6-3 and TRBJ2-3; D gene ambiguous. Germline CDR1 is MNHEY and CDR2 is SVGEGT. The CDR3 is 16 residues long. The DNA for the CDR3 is TGTGCCAGCGGTTACTACTACGACGCGGTCCCAGATACGCAGTATTTT. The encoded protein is CASGYYYDAVPDTQYF.

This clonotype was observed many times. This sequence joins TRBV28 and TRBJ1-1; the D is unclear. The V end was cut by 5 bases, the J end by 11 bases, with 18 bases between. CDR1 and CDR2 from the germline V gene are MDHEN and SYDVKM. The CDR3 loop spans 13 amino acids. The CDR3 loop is CASSPRSPGDAFF. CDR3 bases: TGTGCCAGCAGTCCAAGGTCCCCCGGGGATGCTTTCTTT.

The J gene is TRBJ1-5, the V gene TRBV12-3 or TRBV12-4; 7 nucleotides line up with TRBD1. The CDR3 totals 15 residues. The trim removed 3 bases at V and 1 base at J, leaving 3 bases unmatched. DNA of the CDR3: TGTGCCAGCAGTTTGGGGACAGCGAGCAATCAGCCCCAGCATTTT. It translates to CASSLGTASNQPQHF.

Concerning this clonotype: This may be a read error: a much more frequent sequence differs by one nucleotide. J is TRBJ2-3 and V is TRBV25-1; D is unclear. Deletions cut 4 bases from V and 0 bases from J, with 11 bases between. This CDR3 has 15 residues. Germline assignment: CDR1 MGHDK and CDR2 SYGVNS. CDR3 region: CASSGWTGSTDTQYF. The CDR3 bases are TGTGCCAGCAGTGGTTGGACGGGCAGCACAGATACGCAGTATTTT.

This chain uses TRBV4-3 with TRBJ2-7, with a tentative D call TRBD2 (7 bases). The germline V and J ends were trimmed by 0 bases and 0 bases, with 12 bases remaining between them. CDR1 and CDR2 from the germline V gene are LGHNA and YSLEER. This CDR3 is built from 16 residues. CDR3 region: CASSQERGGASYEQYF. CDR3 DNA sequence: TGCGCCAGCAGCCAAGAGAGGGGGGGGGCCTCCTACGAGCAGTACTTC.

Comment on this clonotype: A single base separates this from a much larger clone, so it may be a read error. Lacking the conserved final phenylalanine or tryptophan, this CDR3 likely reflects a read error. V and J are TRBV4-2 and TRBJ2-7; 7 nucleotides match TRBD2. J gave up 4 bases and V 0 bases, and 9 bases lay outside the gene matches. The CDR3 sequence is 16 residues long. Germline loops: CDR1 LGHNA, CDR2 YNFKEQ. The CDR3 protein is CASSQERLAGAYEQYL. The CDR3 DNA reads TGTGCCAGCAGCCAAGAACGGCTTGCGGGAGCATACGAGCAGTACCTC.

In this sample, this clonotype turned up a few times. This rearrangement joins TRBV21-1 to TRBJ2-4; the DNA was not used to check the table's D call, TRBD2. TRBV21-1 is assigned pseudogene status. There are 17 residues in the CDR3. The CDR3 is CASDGLRLGLAKNIQYF. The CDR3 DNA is TGTGCCAGCGACGGTCTCCGGCTAGGACTAGCCAAAAACATTCAGTACTTC.

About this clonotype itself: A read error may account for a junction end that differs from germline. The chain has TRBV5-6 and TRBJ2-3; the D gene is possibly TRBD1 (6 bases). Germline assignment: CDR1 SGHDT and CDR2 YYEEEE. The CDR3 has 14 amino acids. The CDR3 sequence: CASTGDTFTDTLYF. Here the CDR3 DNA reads TGTGCCAGCACCGGGGACACCTTCACAGATACGCTGTATTTT.

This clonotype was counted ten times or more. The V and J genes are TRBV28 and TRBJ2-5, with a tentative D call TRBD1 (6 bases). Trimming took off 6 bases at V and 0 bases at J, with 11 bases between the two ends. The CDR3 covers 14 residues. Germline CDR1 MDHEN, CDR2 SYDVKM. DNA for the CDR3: TGTGCCAGCAGCCGCAGGGACAACCAAGAGACCCAGTACTTC. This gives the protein CASSRRDNQETQYF.

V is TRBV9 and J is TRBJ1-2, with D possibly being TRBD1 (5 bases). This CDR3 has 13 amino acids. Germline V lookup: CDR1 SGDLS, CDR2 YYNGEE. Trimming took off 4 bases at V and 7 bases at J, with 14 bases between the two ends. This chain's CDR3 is CASSTWDDRGYTF. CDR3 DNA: TGTGCCAGCAGCACCTGGGACGACCGTGGCTACACCTTC.